Listed below are T cell receptor beta chains from one sample, sequenced in a study of blood T cell repertoires in COVID-19. TCRdb's table, derived via immunoSEQ multiplex PCR, lists solely in-frame clones and lacks some. The sample contains roughly 160,000 clones, approximately 90% of which appear only once. Sequenced input: peripheral blood. The receptors here all came from a man between 18 and 29 years old with COVID-19, enrolled during active disease. Both conserved end residues are trimmed from each CDR3.

TRBV5-1	TRBJ1-1	ATSTGMNTEAF
TRBV11-2	TRBJ2-1	ASSPAGTDEQF
TRBV4-3	TRBJ2-2	ASSSGLGTGELF
TRBV3-1/TRBV3-2	TRBJ2-5	ASSQGAGGRTQY
TRBV6-5	TRBJ1-2	ASRKGGPNYGYT
TRBV4-2	TRBJ2-7	ASSPTGGGEIIYEQY
TRBV27	TRBJ2-7	ASSTTGDRGYEQY
TRBV27	TRBJ2-3	ASSLMGGRPPDTQY
TRBV5-1	TRBJ1-6	ASSPDPLGADSPLH
TRBV28	TRBJ2-1	ASSRRTSGRRLNEQF
TRBV28	TRBJ1-5	ASSLRAGSNQPQH
TRBV6-4	TRBJ2-5	ASSDPGVGAGVETQY
TRBV7-8	TRBJ2-5	ASSGARENGETQY
TRBV19	TRBJ2-1	ATADRQGGQF
TRBV9	TRBJ1-2	ASSVPGGYT
TRBV3-1/TRBV3-2	TRBJ2-1	ASSQDGGYNEQF
TRBV12-3/TRBV12-4	TRBJ1-1	ASSFGGDTEAF
TRBV27	TRBJ2-1	ASSLVAGFSYNEQF
TRBV28	TRBJ2-1	ASSFDPGGTYNEQF
TRBV5-1	TRBJ1-1	ASSLAGNTEAF
TRBV15	TRBJ1-1	ATSREEGWRAF
TRBV28	TRBJ1-2	ASSGPDTGRETDGYT
TRBV7-2	TRBJ2-7	ASSLRYRGLGAYEQY
TRBV7-2	TRBJ2-1	ASSPLGREAQQF
TRBV4-3	TRBJ1-4	ASSQDPATGGGEKLL
TRBV2	TRBJ1-2	ASNEKGGRVGYT
TRBV5-1	TRBJ1-5	ASSLSGGSNQPQH
TRBV5-4	TRBJ2-7	ASSHRQGNSYEQY
TRBV27	TRBJ1-2	ASSAFRAQGYT
TRBV13	TRBJ2-7	ASSLGRPSGRAYEQY
TRBV27	TRBJ1-1	ASSLFSGNTEAF
TRBV5-6	TRBJ2-7	ASSLDPGYEQY
TRBV7-2	TRBJ1-2	ASSPTSGGDYGYT
TRBV28	TRBJ2-1	ASSLSNGIDNEQF
TRBV7-6	TRBJ1-1	ASSTGPYGDTEAF
TRBV24-1	TRBJ2-5	ATSDHLRGTQY
TRBV7-8	TRBJ2-7	ASSGVGAGYEQY
TRBV7-8	TRBJ2-5	ASSRDRGRGETQY
TRBV27	TRBJ2-1	ASSDTWDEQF
TRBV18	TRBJ2-7	ASSHAGQGLYEQY
TRBV5-6	TRBJ2-3	ASKIYRQLSTDTQY
TRBV2	TRBJ1-5	ASSETTQPQH